The clone carrying this T cell receptor beta chain was detected only a few times. Per the authors' pipeline: Amplification with reference gene primers provided the estimates of nucleated cell counts. Here immunoSEQ multiplex PCR was the method, and the copy in TCRdb shows in-frame clones only, minus some. The DNA gave D and trimming, while V, J and clone size come from that table. This repertoire shows about 91,000 clones, approximately 80% found once; its top ten account for roughly 9.8%. This sample was taken from a study of blood T cell repertoires in COVID-19. Study details: Sites in the United States, Italy and Spain provided acute and convalescent COVID-19 samples. From T cells, B-cell-depleted T cells, or PBMCs came the material, which was cDNA or gDNA.

Trimming removed 0 bases at V and 8 bases at J, with 19 bases between. This CDR3 is built from 16 residues. Looked up from germline, CDR1 is LGHDT and CDR2 is YNNKEL (reference sequence). Sample: peripheral blood. The sequence was obtained from an elderly woman with acute or convalescent COVID-19. The chain combines TRBV3-1 (or the pseudogene TRBV3-2) with TRBJ1-1; D perhaps matches TRBD1 (6 bases). The CDR3 nucleotides read TGTGCCAGCAGCCAAGATCGGCAGGGGCCCGAAGGAGAAGCTTTCTTT. Protein sequence: CASSQDRQGPEGEAFF.